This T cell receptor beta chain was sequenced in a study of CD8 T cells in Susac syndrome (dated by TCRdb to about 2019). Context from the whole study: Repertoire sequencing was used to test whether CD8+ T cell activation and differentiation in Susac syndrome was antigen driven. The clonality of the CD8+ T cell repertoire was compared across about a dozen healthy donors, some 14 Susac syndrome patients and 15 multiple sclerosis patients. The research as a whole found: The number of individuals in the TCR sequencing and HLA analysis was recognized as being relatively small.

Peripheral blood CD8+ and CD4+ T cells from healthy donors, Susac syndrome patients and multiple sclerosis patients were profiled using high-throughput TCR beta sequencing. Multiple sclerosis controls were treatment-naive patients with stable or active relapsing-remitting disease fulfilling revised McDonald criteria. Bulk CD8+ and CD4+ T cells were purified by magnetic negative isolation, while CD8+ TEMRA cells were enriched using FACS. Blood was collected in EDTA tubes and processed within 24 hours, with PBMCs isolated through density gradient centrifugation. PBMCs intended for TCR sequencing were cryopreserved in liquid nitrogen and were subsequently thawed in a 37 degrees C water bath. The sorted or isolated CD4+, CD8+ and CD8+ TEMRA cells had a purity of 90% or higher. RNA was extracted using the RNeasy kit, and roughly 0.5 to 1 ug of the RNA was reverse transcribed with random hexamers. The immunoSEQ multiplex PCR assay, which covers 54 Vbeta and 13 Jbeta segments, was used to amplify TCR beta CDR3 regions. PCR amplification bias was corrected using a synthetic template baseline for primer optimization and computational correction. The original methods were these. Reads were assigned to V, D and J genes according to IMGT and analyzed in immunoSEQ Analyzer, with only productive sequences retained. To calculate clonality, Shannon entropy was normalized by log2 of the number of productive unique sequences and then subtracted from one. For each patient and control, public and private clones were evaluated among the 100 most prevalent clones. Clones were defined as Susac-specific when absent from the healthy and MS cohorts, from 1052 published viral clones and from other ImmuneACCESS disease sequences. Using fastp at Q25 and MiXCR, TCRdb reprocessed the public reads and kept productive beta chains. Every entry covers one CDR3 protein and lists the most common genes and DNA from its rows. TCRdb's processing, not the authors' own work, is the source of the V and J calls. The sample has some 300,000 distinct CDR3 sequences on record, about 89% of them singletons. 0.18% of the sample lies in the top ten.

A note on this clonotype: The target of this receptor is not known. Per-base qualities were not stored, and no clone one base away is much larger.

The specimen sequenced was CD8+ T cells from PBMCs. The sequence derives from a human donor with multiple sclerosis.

The nucleotide sequence reads as follows: TGTGCCAGCAGCTCGTCCGGGACAGTCATTGCCTACGAGCAGTACTTC. Protein translation: CASSSSGTVIAYEQYF. The chain is encoded by TRBV7-9 joined to TRBJ2-7; TRBD1 fits 7 bases in the junction. V lost 4 bases and J lost 2 bases, and the count of bases not matched to a germline gene is 11. Counted from cysteine to phenylalanine, this CDR3 has 16 amino acids. Only the CDR3 DNA is retained, 48 bases long and in frame from the first base. Taken from the germline V gene (reference sequence), the CDR1 and CDR2 loops are SEHNR and FQNEAQ.